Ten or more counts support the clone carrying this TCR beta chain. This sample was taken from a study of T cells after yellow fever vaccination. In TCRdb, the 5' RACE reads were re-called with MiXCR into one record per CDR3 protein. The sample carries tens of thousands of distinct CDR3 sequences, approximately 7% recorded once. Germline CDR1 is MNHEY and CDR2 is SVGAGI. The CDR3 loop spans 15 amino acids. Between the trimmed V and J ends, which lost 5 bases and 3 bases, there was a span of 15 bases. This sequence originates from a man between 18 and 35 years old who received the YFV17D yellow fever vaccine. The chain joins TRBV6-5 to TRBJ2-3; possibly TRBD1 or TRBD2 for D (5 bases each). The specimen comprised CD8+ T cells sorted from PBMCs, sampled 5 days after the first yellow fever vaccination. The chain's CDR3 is CASSPSPEGTDTQYF. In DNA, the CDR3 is TGTGCCAGCAGTCCCTCACCCGAGGGGACAGATACGCAGTATTTT.